Below are 32 T cell receptor beta chains sequenced from a single sample in a study of blood T cell repertoires in COVID-19 (TCRdb year 2020). The library came from the immunoSEQ multiplex PCR assay. This immuneACCESS table, as held by TCRdb, lists in-frame sequences with V and J called but not all clones. Of the missing ones, under half trace to an unresolved V gene in checked studies; the others have no known cause. This sample comprises about 400,000 clones, about 89% of them detected only once. 4% to 5.5% of the sample belongs to the ten largest clones. Source material: peripheral blood. The receptors shown here come from a woman aged 30 to 39 with acute or convalescent COVID-19.

This clone was detected only once. V usage is TRBV30 and J usage is TRBJ1-2, with 8 bases lining up with TRBD1. The CDR3 is 15 residues long. In germline, CDR1 is GTSNPN, CDR2 SVGIG (reference sequence). The junction had 9 bases not matched to a gene; V was cut back by 1 base and J by 5 bases. The CDR3 spells CAWSARGTGLYGYTF. The CDR3 coding sequence is TGTGCCTGGAGTGCGAGAGGGACAGGATTATATGGCTACACCTTC.

The CDR3, as DNA: TGTGCCAGTAGCCCCTGGGACAGGTACAATGAGCAGTTCTTC. This translates into CASSPWDRYNEQFF. The chain links TRBV19 to TRBJ2-1, with 8 bases matching TRBD1. The CDR3 is 14 amino acids. CDR1 and CDR2 from the germline V gene are LNHDA and SQIVND (reference sequence). The V gene end was trimmed by 6 bases and the J gene end by 4 bases; junction bases not matched to a gene: 5.

The chain has TRBV6-5 and TRBJ2-3; the D gene is possibly TRBD2 (5 bases). V dropped 8 bases and J dropped 5 bases, with 8 bases sitting between them. The V gene's germline CDR1 is MNHEY and CDR2 SVGAGI. CDR3 length: 11 residues. CDR3: CASLRGDTQYF. In nucleotides, the CDR3 is TGTGCCAGCCTTCGGGGAGATACGCAGTATTTT.

The CDR3 spells CASSQGQGLYTF. CDR3 nucleotide sequence: TGCGCCAGCAGCCAAGGACAGGGTCTCTACACCTTC. The J gene is TRBJ1-2, the V gene TRBV4-1; 7 nucleotides line up with TRBD1. After removal of 1 base from V and 10 bases from J, the junction contained 3 bases not matched to a gene. The CDR3 has 12 residues. The germline gives CDR1 MGHRA, CDR2 YSYEKL.

The chain carries TRBV19 and TRBJ1-1; no firm D call. This CDR3 region has 11 residues. CDR1 and CDR2 (germline): LNHDA, SQIVND (reference sequence). Trimming took 9 bases from V and 6 from J, leaving 11 bases between them. The DNA for the CDR3 is TGTGCCAGCCAGTCGTTTGCTGAAGCTTTCTTT. Amino acids: CASQSFAEAFF.

The gene calls are TRBV6-5 and TRBJ2-7, with 11 bases identical to TRBD1. CDR3 size: 15 residues. V was pared by 5 bases and J by 4 bases, with 7 bases of the junction left unmatched. Per germline, CDR1 MNHEY and CDR2 SVGAGI. The CDR3 protein is CASSPGTGGLYEQYF. CDR3 bases: TGTGCCAGCAGTCCCGGGACAGGGGGTCTGTACGAGCAGTACTTC.

The chain links TRBV10-3 to TRBJ2-5; 7 nucleotides match TRBD2. There are 16 residues in the CDR3. V was clipped by 3 bases and J by 5 bases; unmatched bases: 12. Germline lookup yields CDR1 ENHRY and CDR2 SYGVKD. This chain's CDR3 is CAISEGGGGWEETQYF. As DNA, the CDR3 is TGTGCCATCAGTGAAGGTGGCGGGGGTTGGGAGGAGACCCAGTACTTC.

This clone was observed a single time. CDR3 region: CASRVSTGGDEFF. For the CDR3, the DNA is TGTGCCAGCAGAGTCAGCACTGGGGGGGATGAGTTCTTC. This sequence joins TRBV6-5 and TRBJ2-1; 7 bases line up with TRBD2. The CDR3 spans 13 residues. V lost 6 bases to trimming and J lost 14 bases; unmatched junction nucleotides: 13. Per germline, CDR1 MNHEY and CDR2 SVGAGI.

J is TRBJ1-1 and V is TRBV5-4; 10 nucleotides agree with TRBD1. This CDR3 has 14 amino acids. V lost 5 bases, J lost 5 bases, and 6 bases stayed unmatched. Germline V gene lookup returns CDR1 SGHNT and CDR2 YYREEE (reference sequence). CDR3 sequence (DNA): TGTGCCAGCAGAAGACAGGGGGCAGGGACTGAAGCTTTCTTT. Its protein is CASRRQGAGTEAFF.

This chain links TRBV3-1 (or the pseudogene TRBV3-2) with TRBJ2-1, with a tentative D call TRBD1 (6 bases). V gave up 1 base and J gave up 2 bases, with 12 bases separating them. Germline V gene data show CDR1 as LGHDT and CDR2 as YNNKEL (reference sequence). The CDR3 has 16 amino acids. CDR3 DNA sequence: TGTGCCAGCAGCCAAGGAACAGGGACCCCCTACAATGAGCAGTTCTTC. Its translation: CASSQGTGTPYNEQFF.

The chain recombines TRBV2 with TRBJ2-3; possible D gene TRBD2, 5 bases. The V and J ends lost 7 bases and 5 bases respectively, with 10 bases between them. This CDR3 has 12 residues. CDR1 SNHLY and CDR2 FYNNEI come from the germline V gene. The CDR3 sequence is CASIRAEDTQYF. CDR3 sequence (DNA): TGTGCCAGCATCAGAGCGGAAGATACGCAGTATTTT.

The chain combines TRBV3-1 (or the pseudogene TRBV3-2) with TRBJ2-5; 13 nucleotides line up with TRBD2. The germline V gene encodes CDR1 LGHDT and CDR2 YNNKEL (reference sequence). The CDR3 is 16 amino acids. With 4 bases clipped from V and 5 bases from J, the junction kept 7 bases outside the gene matches. The CDR3 reads CASSLRTSGGVETQYF. DNA of the CDR3: TGTGCCAGCAGCCTCAGGACTAGCGGGGGTGTGGAGACCCAGTACTTC.

V and J are TRBV28 and TRBJ2-7, with D possibly TRBD2 on 7 matching bases. The CDR3 covers 13 residues. V was pared by 5 bases and J by 8 bases, with 16 bases between. The germline CDR1 and CDR2 sequences are MDHEN and SYDVKM. The chain's CDR3 is CASSAWGGRQQYF. The CDR3 DNA sequence: TGTGCCAGCAGTGCTTGGGGGGGGCGACAGCAGTACTTC.

V and J are TRBV10-3 and TRBJ1-2, with 7 positions matching TRBD1. The V segment lost 3 bases and the J segment 1 base; nucleotides outside the gene matches: 5. Germline V gives CDR1 ENHRY, CDR2 SYGVKD. The CDR3 spans 15 residues. CDR3: CAISDRRDSNYGYTF. For the CDR3, the DNA is TGTGCCATCAGTGATCGCCGGGACAGTAACTATGGCTACACCTTC.

V and J are TRBV28 and TRBJ2-2; 7 nucleotides line up with TRBD1. The CDR3 spans 17 residues. V dropped 4 bases and J dropped 6; count of bases not matched to a gene: 14. CDR1 MDHEN and CDR2 SYDVKM come from the germline V gene. CDR3 region: CASSSPPPGQVAGELFF. DNA for the CDR3: TGTGCCAGCAGTTCACCCCCTCCCGGACAGGTTGCCGGGGAGCTGTTTTTT.

The chain combines TRBV18 with TRBJ1-1; D remains ambiguous. This CDR3 has 16 residues. Germline values: CDR1 KGHSH, CDR2 LQKENI. V lost 3 bases and J lost 0, with 14 bases in between. The CDR3 here is CASSPAMTLMNTEAFF. The DNA of the CDR3 is TGTGCCAGCTCACCCGCGATGACACTCATGAACACTGAAGCTTTCTTT.

This clone was seen once. The chain carries TRBV29-1 and TRBJ2-5; 10 bases map to TRBD1. Germline CDR1 is SQVTM and CDR2 is ANQGSEA. The trim removed 0 bases at V and 5 bases at J, leaving 12 bases unmatched. The CDR3 runs to 17 residues. The DNA of the CDR3 is TGCAGCGTTGAAGATCTGGGAGGACAGGGGGTTGAGGAGACCCAGTACTTC. Translating it yields CSVEDLGGQGVEETQYF.

The chain combines TRBV5-1 with TRBJ2-7, with 7 bases lining up with TRBD1. J lost 4 bases, V lost 4 bases, and 8 bases had no gene match. The CDR3 covers 14 residues. The germline V gene has CDR1 SGHRS and CDR2 YFSETQ. CDR3 in amino acids: CASSLTGYGYEQYF. CDR3 nucleotide sequence: TGCGCCAGCAGCCTGACAGGGTACGGTTACGAGCAGTACTTC. Variable domain in full (rest from reference TRBV5-1 and TRBJ2-7): KAGVTQTPRYLIKTRGQQVTLSCSPISGHRSVSWYQQTPGQGLQFLFEYFSETQRNKGNFPGRFSGRQFSNSRSEMNVSTLELGDSALYLCASSLTGYGYEQYFGPGTRLTVT.

The chain joins TRBV10-3 to TRBJ2-7; 11 positions match TRBD1. CDR1 and CDR2 (germline): ENHRY, SYGVKD. The CDR3 sequence is 14 residues long. With 4 bases clipped from V and 2 bases from J, the junction kept 1 base outside the gene matches. CDR3 DNA: TGTGCCATCAGTGGGGGACAGGGGGCCTACGAGCAGTACTTC. As protein: CAISGGQGAYEQYF.

The rearrangement joins TRBV27 to TRBJ1-2; unclear D gene. Per the germline V gene, CDR1 is MNHEY and CDR2 is SMNVEV (reference sequence). V dropped 6 bases and J dropped 2 bases, with 10 bases sitting between them. This CDR3 spans 13 amino acids. CDR3 region: CASRRNENYGYTF. CDR3 in DNA: TGTGCCAGCAGACGTAATGAGAACTATGGCTACACCTTC.

The V call is TRBV7-9, the J call TRBJ2-5; D might be TRBD1 (5 bases). Germline lookup yields CDR1 SEHNR and CDR2 FQNEAQ (reference sequence). Trimming shortened V by 6 bases and J by 4 bases, and 18 bases separated the two germline ends. The CDR3 runs to 15 residues. The CDR3 sequence: CASRDKGGSVETQYF. The CDR3 DNA follows: TGTGCCAGCAGGGACAAAGGCGGCTCGGTAGAGACCCAGTACTTC.

On this clone itself: The conserved closing phenylalanine or tryptophan is absent in this CDR3, likely reflecting a read error. J is TRBJ2-7 and V is TRBV30, with 7 bases lining up with TRBD2. The CDR3 contains 13 residues. After removal of 1 base from V and 7 bases from J, the junction contained 7 bases not matched to a gene. The germline V gene encodes CDR1 GTSNPN and CDR2 SVGIG (reference sequence). Written as DNA, the CDR3 is TGTGCCTGGAGTGGATTTTCAGCGGGGGAGCAGTACCTC. Its translation: CAWSGFSAGEQYL.

The chain uses TRBV5-6 and TRBJ2-3; 11 bases match TRBD2. CDR1 and CDR2 (germline): SGHDT, YYEEEE. V was clipped by 0 bases and J by 4 bases; unmatched bases: 4. This CDR3 is 16 amino acids long. The CDR3, as DNA: TGTGCCAGCAGCTTGGGTAGCGGGGGGGCCCCAGATACGCAGTATTTT. Encoded protein: CASSLGSGGAPDTQYF.

The rearrangement links TRBV7-6 to TRBJ2-2; 8 bases map to TRBD1. The germline gives CDR1 SGHVS, CDR2 FNYEAQ. This CDR3 spans 17 amino acids. With 5 bases clipped from V and 1 base from J, the junction kept 9 bases outside the gene matches. The CDR3: CASSTSTGAGNTGELFF. CDR3 coding DNA: TGTGCCAGCAGCACATCGACAGGGGCGGGGAACACCGGGGAGCTGTTTTTT. Together with reference TRBV7-6 and TRBJ2-2, the CDR3 gives the full variable domain: GAGVSQSPRYKVTKRGQDVALRCDPISGHVSLYWYRQALGQGPEFLTYFNYEAQQDKSGLPNDRFSAERPEGSISTLTIQRTEQRDSAMYRCASSTSTGAGNTGELFFGEGSRLTVL.

The chain couples TRBV4-2 to TRBJ2-2, with 7 bases fitting TRBD2. CDR3 length: 14 residues. J was trimmed by 8 bases and V by 1 base; bases with no gene match: 4. Germline CDR1 is LGHNA and CDR2 is YNFKEQ. This CDR3 is CASSQAQRGGELFF. CDR3 DNA: TGTGCCAGCAGCCAAGCCCAGCGGGGAGGGGAGCTGTTTTTT.

This clone was detected only once. V and J are TRBV2 and TRBJ2-3; D is perhaps TRBD2 (7 bases). V lost 2 bases to trimming and J lost 0 bases, with 18 bases between them. The germline V gene has CDR1 SNHLY and CDR2 FYNNEI. CDR3 length: 18 amino acids. CDR3 DNA: TGTGCCAGCAGTGAAACGGGCTGGGGGGGCCCTAGCACAGATACGCAGTATTTT. Protein product: CASSETGWGGPSTDTQYF.

V is TRBV5-4 and J is TRBJ2-4; 8 bases agree with TRBD1. This CDR3 has 18 amino acids. Trimming took 0 bases from V and 0 from J; bases not matched to a gene: 8. From germline, CDR1 is SGHNT and CDR2 YYREEE (reference sequence). The CDR3 DNA is TGTGCCAGCAGCTTGGGACAGGGGAATAGTGAAGCCAAAAACATTCAGTACTTC. This translates into CASSLGQGNSEAKNIQYF.

This chain uses TRBV27 with TRBJ1-5; maybe TRBD1 (6 bases). The V gene's germline CDR1 is MNHEY and CDR2 SMNVEV (reference sequence). This CDR3 has 14 amino acids. V was cut by 6 bases and J by 0 bases, with 9 bases left in between. CDR3 DNA: TGTGCCAGCAGGTCAGGGGATAGCAATCAGCCCCAGCATTTT. The encoded protein is CASRSGDSNQPQHF.

This clone is a singleton in its sample. This chain links TRBV7-9 with TRBJ2-1, with TRBD2 as a possible D gene (5 bases). The germline V and J ends were trimmed by 1 base and 12 bases, with 10 bases remaining between them. Germline loops: CDR1 SEHNR, CDR2 FQNEAQ (reference sequence). This CDR3 has 12 residues. CDR3 nucleotides: TGTGCCAGCAGCTTAGGGCTCGGGGTGCAGTTCTTC. Translated: CASSLGLGVQFF. The whole variable domain, remainder taken from reference TRBV7-9 and TRBJ2-1, is DTGVSQNPRHKITKRGQNVTFRCDPISEHNRLYWYRQTLGQGPEFLTYFQNEAQLEKSRLLSDRFSAERPKGSFSTLEIQRTEQGDSAMYLCASSLGLGVQFFGPGTRLTVL.

V gene TRBV7-9 combines with J gene TRBJ2-3, with 10 bases that match TRBD2. CDR3 length equals 18 residues. Trimming cost V 0 bases and J 2 bases; bases outside gene matches: 8. Germline V gene lookup returns CDR1 SEHNR and CDR2 FQNEAQ (reference sequence). The CDR3 region is CASSLALKAGGPTDTQYF. CDR3 DNA: TGTGCCAGCAGCTTAGCGCTTAAAGCGGGGGGGCCCACAGATACGCAGTATTTT.

The CDR3 loop is CASSSRLATDTQYF. CDR3 bases: TGTGCCAGCAGCTCACGACTGGCCACAGATACGCAGTATTTT. The V call is TRBV13, the J call TRBJ2-3; no definite D call. The germline V gene has CDR1 PRHDT and CDR2 FYEKMQ (reference sequence). The CDR3 is 14 residues long. V gave up 4 bases and J gave up 2 bases, with 10 bases separating them.

Worth noting for this clone: The sample carries other DNA sequences with the same CDR3. The rearrangement links TRBV5-1 to TRBJ1-1; 10 nucleotides match TRBD1. Trimming took 3 bases from V and 0 from J; bases not matched to a gene: 2. Germline V CDR1 and CDR2: SGHRS, YFSETQ. The length of the CDR3 is 15 residues. CDR3 loop: CASSSGQGMNTEAFF. The CDR3 coding sequence is TGCGCCAGCAGCTCGGGACAGGGGATGAACACTGAAGCTTTCTTT.